The 27 T cell receptor beta chains below all came from one sample that was sequenced in a study of shared T cell receptors in the human thymus (dated by TCRdb to 2020 to 2023). Receptors were amplified or captured by the immunoSEQ multiplex PCR assay. TCRdb took over this immuneACCESS table, retaining in-frame rearrangements with V and J assigned. Such tables are incomplete; in checked studies, under half of the missing clones stem from an unresolved V gene, and the remainder is unexplained. The sample records approximately 730,000 clones, 70% to 90% of which are singletons. The ten largest clones add up to roughly 0.01% of the sample. The same sample was also studied in work on human thymus T cells.

Specimen: thymocytes. The receptors originated from a girl in the first two years of life with a congenital heart defect. Donor details come from another sample of the same person, matched by shared clones.

V gene TRBV5-6 combines with J gene TRBJ2-7, with 9 bases lining up with TRBD1. This CDR3 has 15 residues. The ends lost 0 bases at V and 2 bases at J; junction bases unmatched: 3. Looked up from germline, CDR1 is SGHDT and CDR2 is YYEEEE. This CDR3 is CASSLGDREPYEQYF. In nucleotides, the CDR3 is TGTGCCAGCAGCTTGGGGGACAGGGAGCCCTACGAGCAGTACTTC.

The CDR3 loop is CASEGGTGGDGYTF. CDR3 DNA sequence: TGTGCCAGTGAGGGAGGGACAGGGGGAGATGGCTACACCTTC. The rearrangement links TRBV28 to TRBJ1-2, with 11 bases matching TRBD1. Germline V lookup: CDR1 MDHEN, CDR2 SYDVKM. There are 14 residues in the CDR3. V trimming: 9 bases; J trimming: 6 bases; junction bases outside the gene matches: 9.

The gene calls are TRBV7-6 and TRBJ2-3, with 10 bases that match TRBD2. Germline V lookup: CDR1 SGHVS, CDR2 FNYEAQ. Losses at the gene ends were 5 bases for V and 2 bases for J; bases not matched to a gene: 13. The CDR3 covers 18 residues. The CDR3 protein is CASSLGSRSGGATDTQYF. The CDR3 DNA is TGTGCCAGCAGCCTTGGAAGTAGGAGCGGGGGGGCCACAGATACGCAGTATTTT. Full variable domain (outside the CDR3, taken from reference TRBV7-6 and TRBJ2-3): GAGVSQSPRYKVTKRGQDVALRCDPISGHVSLYWYRQALGQGPEFLTYFNYEAQQDKSGLPNDRFSAERPEGSISTLTIQRTEQRDSAMYRCASSLGSRSGGATDTQYFGPGTRLTVL.

The chain is built from TRBV27 and TRBJ1-2, with TRBD1 as a possible D gene (5 bases). The V gene lost 3 bases and the J gene lost 4 bases, with 12 bases spanning the gap. Germline assignment: CDR1 MNHEY and CDR2 SMNVEV (reference sequence). This CDR3 spans 14 amino acids. The CDR3 reads CASSFRGKGYGYTF. DNA for the CDR3: TGTGCCAGCAGTTTTAGGGGAAAAGGCTATGGCTACACCTTC.

The V call is TRBV4-3, the J call TRBJ2-1, with 10 bases lining up with TRBD1. The V gene end was trimmed by 0 bases and the J gene end by 4 bases; junction bases not matched to a gene: 9. Germline V gene data show CDR1 as LGHNA and CDR2 as YSLEER. This CDR3 is 18 amino acids long. CDR3 sequence reads: CASSQDGFRDRGYNEQFF. The CDR3, as DNA: TGCGCCAGCAGCCAAGATGGTTTCCGGGACAGGGGTTACAATGAGCAGTTCTTC.

This clone appeared once. This chain links TRBV18 with TRBJ1-2; 11 bases line up with TRBD1. Germline V CDR1 and CDR2: KGHSH, LQKENI. The V segment lost 1 base and the J segment 5 bases; nucleotides outside the gene matches: 3. CDR3 length: 15 amino acids. This chain's CDR3 is CASSPRDRGKYGYTF. CDR3 bases: TGTGCCAGCTCACCACGGGACAGGGGGAAGTATGGCTACACCTTC.

V usage is TRBV5-1 and J usage is TRBJ2-7, with 8 bases identical to TRBD1. CDR3 length equals 16 residues. Per germline, CDR1 SGHRS and CDR2 YFSETQ. The J segment lost 0 bases and the V segment lost 3 bases, leaving 8 bases of the junction unmatched. The CDR3 DNA sequence: TGCGCCAGCAGCTGCGACAGGGGAAGCGGCTCCTACGAGCAGTACTTC. Translation: CASSCDRGSGSYEQYF. The full variable domain, rest sourced from reference TRBV5-1 and TRBJ2-7, is KAGVTQTPRYLIKTRGQQVTLSCSPISGHRSVSWYQQTPGQGLQFLFEYFSETQRNKGNFPGRFSGRQFSNSRSEMNVSTLELGDSALYLCASSCDRGSGSYEQYFGPGTRLTVT.

This sequence joins TRBV18 and TRBJ1-1; D gene ambiguous. This CDR3 has 13 amino acids. With 0 bases removed from V and 9 bases from J, the gap between germline ends came to 11 bases. CDR1 is KGHSH, CDR2 LQKENI, per germline. The CDR3 nucleotides are TGTGCCAGCTCACCACCATGGGAGGTTAAAGCTTTCTTT. Protein product: CASSPPWEVKAFF.

The chain combines TRBV4-1 with TRBJ1-5; D call uncertain. The CDR3 is made up of 17 amino acids. Germline V gene data show CDR1 as MGHRA and CDR2 as YSYEKL. Trimming cost V 0 bases and J 10 bases, with 22 bases left between them. The CDR3 sequence is CASSQDARPLPTGPQHF. The CDR3 DNA follows: TGCGCCAGCAGCCAAGACGCTCGGCCATTACCAACGGGTCCCCAGCATTTT.

As concerns this clone: Germline is not matched at one junction end, which may reflect a read error. The V call is TRBV20-1, the J call TRBJ2-7; D perhaps matches TRBD1 (5 bases). The length of the CDR3 is 11 residues. The germline V gene has CDR1 DFQATT and CDR2 SNEGSKA (reference sequence). CDR3 sequence (DNA): TGCAGTGCTAGGGGGCGTCGGAGAGTTAACTTC. Amino acid sequence: CSARGRRRVNF.

The CDR3 sequence is CASQGQLQETQYF. The CDR3 coding sequence is TGTGCCAGCCAGGGACAGCTACAAGAGACCCAGTACTTC. The chain recombines TRBV6-1 with TRBJ2-5, with TRBD1 matching over 7 bases. Looked up from germline, CDR1 is MNHNS and CDR2 is SASEGT. The CDR3 totals 13 residues. Unmatched junction bases numbered 5, after V lost 8 bases and J lost 2 bases.

This chain uses TRBV5-1 with TRBJ1-1; D may be TRBD1 (5 bases). There are 12 residues in the CDR3. V lost 4 bases, J lost 7 bases, and 11 bases lay in between. Germline CDR1 reads SGHRS; CDR2 reads YFSETQ. In nucleotides, the CDR3 is TGCGCCAGCAGCGATACACAGGATGAAGCTTTCTTT. This translates into CASSDTQDEAFF.

The chain combines TRBV5-1 with TRBJ1-1; D may be TRBD1 (6 bases). There are 14 residues in the CDR3. Germline V CDR1 and CDR2: SGHRS, YFSETQ. V lost 7 bases and J lost 5, with 18 bases in between. The CDR3 coding sequence is TGCGCCAGCCAGCCACTGGGGGGGCGGACTGAAGCTTTCTTT. Its protein product is CASQPLGGRTEAFF.

The genes are TRBV12-5 and TRBJ2-1; a possible D gene is TRBD1 (6 bases). The ends were cut back, 7 bases at V and 0 bases at J, with 16 bases in the middle. The CDR3 has 16 amino acids. Germline lookup yields CDR1 LGHNT and CDR2 FRNRAP. The CDR3 protein is CASVILRGLSYNEQFF. CDR3 sequence (DNA): TGTGCTAGTGTAATACTCAGGGGCCTCTCCTACAATGAGCAGTTCTTC.

This clone was detected only a few times. Mismatch with germline at one junction end may stem from a read error. The V call is TRBV5-4, the J call TRBJ2-7; 8 nucleotides align to TRBD1. The CDR3 loop spans 14 amino acids. Germline loops: CDR1 SGHNT, CDR2 YYREEE (reference sequence). The CDR3 loop is CASTLDREYREQYF. The CDR3 nucleotides are TGTGCCAGCACCTTGGACAGGGAATATAGGGAGCAGTACTTC.

This rearrangement joins TRBV13 to TRBJ2-7; TRBD2 is a possible D gene (7 bases). V was pared by 5 bases and J by 6 bases, with 20 bases between. The CDR3 contains 15 residues. Germline V gene sequence: CDR1 PRHDT, CDR2 FYEKMQ (reference sequence). CDR3: CASSPLRGRPLEQYF. The CDR3 nucleotides read TGTGCCAGCAGCCCTTTGCGGGGGCGTCCCCTCGAGCAGTACTTC.

The genes are TRBV10-2 and TRBJ1-2; the match to TRBD1 covers 8 bases. From germline, CDR1 is WSHSY and CDR2 SAAADI. This CDR3 spans 15 amino acids. The trim removed 5 bases at V and 4 bases at J, leaving 9 bases unmatched. CDR3 amino acids: CASSRTGTGPYGYTF. In DNA, the CDR3 is TGCGCCAGCAGTCGTACCGGGACAGGCCCCTATGGCTACACCTTC.

This clone was seen only a few times. The V call is TRBV15, the J call TRBJ2-1; 7 positions agree with TRBD1. The CDR3 spans 16 residues. The trim removed 5 bases at V and 6 bases at J, leaving 13 bases unmatched. Germline-derived CDR1 and CDR2 are LNHNV and YYDKDF (reference sequence). CDR3 protein: CATSPEMFRTGNEQFF. As DNA, the CDR3 is TGTGCCACCAGCCCTGAGATGTTCCGGACAGGCAATGAGCAGTTCTTC.

The chain carries TRBV19 and TRBJ1-6; the D is unclear. The CDR3 covers 17 residues. V was clipped by 0 bases and J by 5 bases, with 14 bases between them. CDR1 and CDR2 (germline): LNHDA, SQIVND (reference sequence). CDR3 in DNA: TGTGCCAGTAGTATAGATATCAGGACTTGTGATAATTCACCCCTCCACTTT. It translates to CASSIDIRTCDNSPLHF.

The chain combines TRBV6-5 with TRBJ2-3; TRBD1 matches 9 bases. CDR3 length: 14 amino acids. Germline CDR1 is MNHEY and CDR2 is SVGAGI. Trimming cost V 6 bases and J 5 bases; bases outside gene matches: 6. CDR3: CASRLGQGRDTQYF. The DNA for the CDR3 is TGTGCCAGCAGGTTGGGACAGGGAAGAGATACGCAGTATTTT.

The J gene is TRBJ1-3, the V gene TRBV5-4; 7 positions agree with TRBD1. There are 17 residues in the CDR3. V was clipped by 4 bases and J by 0 bases; unmatched bases: 10. CDR1 is SGHNT, CDR2 YYREEE, per germline (reference sequence). The CDR3, as DNA: TGTGCCAGCAGCCTATACGAAGGGGGCATCTCTGGAAACACCATATATTTT. This sequence encodes CASSLYEGGISGNTIYF.

The chain is built from TRBV5-1 and TRBJ1-5; TRBD1 agrees at 9 bases. The germline gives CDR1 SGHRS, CDR2 YFSETQ. V lost 4 bases, J lost 5 bases, and 13 bases stayed unmatched. The CDR3 length is 17 residues. CDR3 coding DNA: TGCGCCAGCAGCCCGAAGCCCGGGACAGGGACCGATCAGCCCCAGCATTTT. It translates to CASSPKPGTGTDQPQHF.

The CDR3 DNA follows: TGCGCCAGCAGCTCGGGGGTAGCGGTGGGGGGGAATGAAGCTTTCTTT. Its translation is CASSSGVAVGGNEAFF. The V call is TRBV5-1, the J call TRBJ1-1; D is perhaps TRBD1 (5 bases). V was clipped by 3 bases and J by 7 bases, with 22 bases between them. CDR1 and CDR2 (germline): SGHRS, YFSETQ. The CDR3 has 16 amino acids.

The chain links TRBV4-3 to TRBJ2-2, with 8 bases fitting TRBD1. In germline, CDR1 is LGHNA, CDR2 YSLEER. V lost 4 bases to trimming and J lost 5 bases; unmatched junction nucleotides: 6. The CDR3 extends over 15 amino acids. As DNA, the CDR3 is TGCGCCAGCAGCCCAGGGGGCGCGGTAACCGGGGAGCTGTTTTTT. It encodes CASSPGGAVTGELFF.

The chain has TRBV6-5 and TRBJ1-2; 7 nucleotides match TRBD1. The CDR3 contains 13 residues. Germline CDR1 is MNHEY and CDR2 is SVGAGI. Trimming removed 9 bases from V and 1 base from J; junction bases left unmatched: 5. The CDR3 DNA sequence: TGTGCCAGTCTTCGACAGGGTAACTATGGCTACACCTTC. It translates to CASLRQGNYGYTF.

This sequence joins TRBV9 and TRBJ2-3; TRBD2 aligns across 11 bases. The CDR3 is 15 residues long. V lost 4 bases, J lost 5 bases, and 6 bases stayed unmatched. Germline CDR1 is SGDLS and CDR2 is YYNGEE. The CDR3 DNA reads TGTGCCAGCAGCCCGGGACTAGCGGTACAAGATACGCAGTATTTT. Its translation is CASSPGLAVQDTQYF.

The chain combines TRBV18 with TRBJ1-1; D uncertain. V lost 6 bases, J lost 3 bases, and 11 bases lay in between. The germline gives CDR1 KGHSH, CDR2 LQKENI. CDR3 length equals 13 residues. The CDR3 loop is CASSRRDDTEAFF. In nucleotides, the CDR3 is TGTGCCAGCTCCCGGCGGGATGACACTGAAGCTTTCTTT.